A selection of T cell receptor beta chains follows, all from one sample in a study of CD4 T cells in relation to SARS-CoV-2 and coronaviruses. Here immunoSEQ multiplex PCR was the method, and the copy in TCRdb shows in-frame clones only, minus some. The repertoire holds just under 30,000 clones, with more than 75% as singletons. The antigens of these receptors remain unknown. Sequencing was carried out using CD4+ T cells from PBMCs, cultured in vitro. The receptors derive from a human donor in good health. Each CDR3 is given with its conserved first and last residue. A D gene is named only where the DNA matches it firmly. Not all rows give a size; the values are once, few, many and, for expanded clones, a class.

d_gene	j_gene	v_gene	abundance	CDR3aa	CDR3nt
-	TRBJ2-3	TRBV2	-	CASSLETDTQYF	TGTGCCAGCTCACTAGAAACAGATACGCAGTATTTT
TRBD1	TRBJ1-2	TRBV28	-	CASSLRQGGDYGYTF	TGTGCCAGCAGTTTACGCCAGGGGGGGGACTATGGCTACACCTTC
TRBD2	TRBJ2-2	TRBV2	-	CASSLLAGGNTGELFF	TGTGCCAGCAGCCTTCTAGCGGGGGGTAACACCGGGGAGCTGTTTTTT
-	TRBJ1-1	TRBV11-2	-	CASSLWEGLNTEAFF	TGTGCCAGCAGCTTATGGGAGGGGTTGAACACTGAAGCTTTCTTT
TRBD1	TRBJ2-2	TRBV5-1	-	CASSHWDRGNTGELFF	TGCGCCAGCAGTCACTGGGACAGGGGGAACACCGGGGAGCTGTTTTTT
-	TRBJ1-3	TRBV19	-	CASSWREGGNTIYF	TGTGCCAGCTCGTGGAGGGAGGGTGGAAACACCATATATTTT
TRBD1	TRBJ1-3	TRBV7-6	once	CASSQRDRSYSGNTIYF	TGTGCCAGCAGCCAAAGGGACAGGAGCTACTCTGGAAACACCATATATTTT
-	TRBJ2-7	TRBV19	-	CASSPQLASYEQYF	TGTGCCAGTAGTCCCCAACTCGCCTCCTACGAGCAGTACTTC
TRBD1	TRBJ1-1	TRBV19	-	CASSDPTGGDTEAFF	TGTGCCAGTAGCGATCCGACAGGGGGAGACACTGAAGCTTTCTTT
TRBD2	TRBJ2-2	TRBV29-1	-	CSVVGTRLGTPGKLFF	TGCAGCGTTGTAGGGACTAGACTAGGCACACCGGGGAAACTGTTTTTT
TRBD1	TRBJ2-1	TRBV10-3	-	CAISPADRGDEQFF	TGTGCCATCAGTCCGGCGGACAGGGGAGATGAGCAGTTCTTC
TRBD1	TRBJ1-2	TRBV7-9	-	CASSLDRDRGYTF	TGTGCCAGCAGCCTGGACAGGGATCGAGGCTACACCTTC
-	TRBJ2-3	TRBV29-1	-	CSVEGSADTQYF	TGCAGCGTTGAAGGGTCGGCAGATACGCAGTATTTT
-	TRBJ2-2	TRBV7-2	few	CASSLMASGELFF	TGTGCCAGCAGCTTAATGGCGTCCGGGGAGCTGTTTTTT
TRBD1	TRBJ1-3	TRBV14	-	CASSRRTGSHSGNTIYF	TGTGCCAGCAGCCGCCGGACAGGGTCCCACTCTGGAAACACCATATATTTT
-	TRBJ1-5	TRBV10-1	few	CASSESETTKNAQHF	TGCGCCAGCAGTGAGTCCGAGACTACTAAAAATGCCCAGCATTTT
TRBD1	TRBJ2-2	TRBV5-1	-	CASSPRTGGYTGELFF	TGCGCCAGCAGCCCAAGGACAGGGGGATACACCGGGGAGCTGTTTTTT
-	TRBJ2-1	TRBV5-1	-	CASRLAPGAWERNEQFF	TGCGCCAGCAGACTAGCCCCGGGAGCGTGGGAAAGGAATGAGCAGTTCTTC
TRBD1	TRBJ1-4	TRBV14	-	CASSQALGQGTNEKLFF	TGTGCCAGCAGCCAAGCTTTGGGACAGGGAACTAATGAAAAACTGTTTTTT
-	TRBJ2-3	TRBV5-6	-	CASMGGPTGYTQYF	TGTGCCAGCATGGGGGGGCCTACAGGTTATACGCAGTATTTT
TRBD2	TRBJ2-7	TRBV30	-	CACEGSSGRFYEQYF	TGTGCCTGCGAGGGGTCTAGCGGGAGGTTCTACGAGCAGTACTTC
TRBD1	TRBJ2-5	TRBV14	-	CASSQGATGWETQYF	TGTGCCAGCAGCCAAGGGGCGACAGGGTGGGAGACCCAGTACTTC
-	TRBJ2-7	TRBV2	-	CASSERGGGGYEQYF	TGTGCCAGCAGTGAACGAGGCGGAGGCGGATACGAGCAGTACTTC
-	TRBJ2-3	TRBV5-1	-	CASSLVAGADTQYF	TGCGCCAGCAGCTTGGTTGCAGGGGCAGATACGCAGTATTTT
TRBD2	TRBJ2-2	TRBV9	-	CASSVGGTSGAGELFF	TGTGCCAGCAGCGTAGGGGGGACTAGCGGGGCTGGGGAGCTGTTTTTT
-	TRBJ1-3	TRBV30	once	CAWSVGRTSSGNTIYF	TGTGCCTGGAGTGTAGGTCGGACAAGCTCTGGAAACACCATATATTTT
-	TRBJ2-3	TRBV9	-	CASSLRYTDTQYF	TGTGCCAGCAGCCTCAGGTACACAGATACGCAGTATTTT
TRBD1	TRBJ2-1	TRBV11-2	-	CASSLRQGTYNEQFF	TGTGCCAGCAGCTTAAGACAGGGGACCTACAATGAGCAGTTCTTC
-	TRBJ1-2	TRBV4-2	-	CASSQDQRQGYGYTF	TGTGCCAGCAGCCAAGATCAGCGCCAGGGCTATGGCTACACCTTC
TRBD2	TRBJ2-3	TRBV5-1	-	CASSSGREGDTQYF	TGCGCCAGCAGCTCAGGGCGGGAGGGTGATACGCAGTATTTT
TRBD2	TRBJ2-4	TRBV7-9	-	CASSPGLAHIQYF	TGTGCCAGCAGTCCCGGACTAGCCCACATTCAGTACTTC
-	TRBJ2-1	TRBV30	-	CAWSRAGVYNEQFF	TGTGCCTGGAGTCGGGCAGGGGTCTACAATGAGCAGTTCTTC
TRBD1	TRBJ1-2	TRBV2	-	CASVGTEIYGYTF	TGTGCCAGCGTAGGGACAGAGATCTATGGCTACACCTTC
-	TRBJ1-6	TRBV7-9	-	CASSTGRLYNSPLHF	TGTGCCAGCAGCACAGGGCGTTTATATAATTCACCCCTCCACTTT
-	TRBJ2-6	TRBV7-2	once	CASSPRGRSAGANVLTF	TGTGCCAGCTCCCCCAGGGGACGGTCCGCTGGGGCCAACGTCCTGACTTTC
-	TRBJ2-2	TRBV6-6	once	CASSYPRIGELFF	TGTGCCAGCAGTTACCCTCGGATCGGGGAGCTGTTTTTT
-	TRBJ1-1	TRBV6-5	-	CASSYSNTEAFF	TGTGCCAGCAGTTACTCGAACACTGAAGCTTTCTTT
TRBD1	TRBJ1-5	TRBV7-6	few	CASSLSGTGGNQPQHF	TGTGCCAGCAGCTTGTCCGGGACAGGGGGTAATCAGCCCCAGCATTTT
TRBD1	TRBJ1-2	TRBV11-2	few	CASSLRQGGTNYGYTF	TGTGCCAGCAGCTTAAGACAGGGGGGAACTAACTATGGCTACACCTTC
TRBD2	TRBJ2-1	TRBV9	once	CASSADISGGLTYNEQFF	TGTGCCAGCAGCGCCGATATTAGCGGGGGGTTAACCTACAATGAGCAGTTCTTC
TRBD2	TRBJ2-3	TRBV29-1	-	CSVDGGGSTDTQYF	TGCAGCGTTGACGGGGGGGGAAGCACAGATACGCAGTATTTT
-	TRBJ2-3	TRBV7-6	-	CASSLGPLKGGWNTDTQYF	TGTGCCAGCAGCTTAGGTCCACTGAAGGGGGGGTGGAACACAGATACGCAGTATTTT